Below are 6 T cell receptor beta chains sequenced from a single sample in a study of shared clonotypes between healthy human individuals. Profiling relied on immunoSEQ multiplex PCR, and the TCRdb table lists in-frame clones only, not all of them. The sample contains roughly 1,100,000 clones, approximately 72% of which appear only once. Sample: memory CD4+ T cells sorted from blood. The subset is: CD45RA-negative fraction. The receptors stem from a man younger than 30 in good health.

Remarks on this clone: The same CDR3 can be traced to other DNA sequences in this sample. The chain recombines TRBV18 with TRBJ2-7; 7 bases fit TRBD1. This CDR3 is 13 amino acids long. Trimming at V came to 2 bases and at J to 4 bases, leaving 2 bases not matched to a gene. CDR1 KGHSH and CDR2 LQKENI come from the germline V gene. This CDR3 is CASSPTGAYEQYF. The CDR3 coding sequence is TGTGCCAGCTCACCAACAGGGGCATACGAGCAGTACTTC.

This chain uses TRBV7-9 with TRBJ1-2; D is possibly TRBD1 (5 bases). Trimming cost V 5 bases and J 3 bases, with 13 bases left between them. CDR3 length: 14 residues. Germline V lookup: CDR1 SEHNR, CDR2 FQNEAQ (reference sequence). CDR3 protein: CASSPMGGDYGYTF. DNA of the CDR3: TGTGCCAGCAGCCCTATGGGGGGAGACTATGGCTACACCTTC.

This chain's CDR3 is CASSLGLVWNEQFF. CDR3 DNA: TGTGCCAGCAGCTTAGGACTAGTCTGGAATGAGCAGTTCTTC. The chain joins TRBV7-8 to TRBJ2-1; D is possibly TRBD2 (6 bases). Germline assignment: CDR1 SGHVS and CDR2 FQNEAQ. Between the trimmed V and J ends, which lost 1 base and 7 bases, there was a span of 11 bases. This CDR3 is 14 amino acids long.

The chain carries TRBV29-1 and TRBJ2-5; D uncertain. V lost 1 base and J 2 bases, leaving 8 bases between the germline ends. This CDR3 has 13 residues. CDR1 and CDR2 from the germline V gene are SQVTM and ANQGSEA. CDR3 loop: CSVEGSVQETQYF. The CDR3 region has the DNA TGCAGCGTTGAAGGGTCAGTACAAGAGACCCAGTACTTC.

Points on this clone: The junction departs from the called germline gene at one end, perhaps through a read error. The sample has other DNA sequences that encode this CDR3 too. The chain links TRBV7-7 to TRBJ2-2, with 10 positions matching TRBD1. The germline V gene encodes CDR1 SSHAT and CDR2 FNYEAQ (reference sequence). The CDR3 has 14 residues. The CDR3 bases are TGTGCTAGCAGCTTAGGACAGGGGGCCGGGGAGCTGTTTTTT. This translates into CASSLGQGAGELFF.

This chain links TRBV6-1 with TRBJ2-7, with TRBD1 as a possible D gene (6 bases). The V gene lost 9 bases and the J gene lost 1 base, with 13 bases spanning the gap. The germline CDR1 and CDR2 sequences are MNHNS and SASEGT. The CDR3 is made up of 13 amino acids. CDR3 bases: TGTGCCAGTTTCTCGAGGGGGTCCTACGAGCAGTACTTC. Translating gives CASFSRGSYEQYF.